Following are 20 T cell receptor beta chains from one sample sequenced in a study of shared clonotypes between healthy human individuals. The protocol was immunoSEQ multiplex PCR, while the TCRdb copy is restricted to in-frame clones and leaves out a portion. Of approximately 1,500,000 clones detected, 95% to 99% appear once; the ten largest clones hold approximately 0.44%. The sequencing sample was made of naive CD4+ T cells sorted from blood. Subset: CD45RA+ positively selected. Receptors were obtained from a man aged 25-45 years in good health.

This clone has just one count. This chain uses TRBV27 with TRBJ1-5; D is unresolved. Trimming cost V 3 bases and J 2 bases, with 11 bases left between them. The CDR3 covers 15 residues. The V gene's germline CDR1 is MNHEY and CDR2 SMNVEV (reference sequence). Here the CDR3 DNA reads TGTGCCAGCAGTTTTTGGCCCTTCCGCAATCAGCCCCAGCATTTT. This encodes CASSFWPFRNQPQHF.

This chain links TRBV5-1 with TRBJ1-5; 8 bases are a match to TRBD1. Germline lookup yields CDR1 SGHRS and CDR2 YFSETQ. J gave up 3 bases and V 4 bases, and 6 bases lay outside the gene matches. The CDR3 runs to 15 residues. The CDR3, as DNA: TGCGCCAGCAGCATAGGGACAGGCCTCAATCAGCCCCAGCATTTT. It translates to CASSIGTGLNQPQHF.

The genes are TRBV2 and TRBJ2-5; D is uncertain. The germline V gene encodes CDR1 SNHLY and CDR2 FYNNEI. CDR3 size: 13 residues. Trimming pared 5 bases from V and 4 bases from J, leaving 11 bases between. In nucleotides, the CDR3 is TGTGCCAGCAGTAACATTCCGGCAGAGACCCAGTACTTC. Amino acid sequence: CASSNIPAETQYF.

The V call is TRBV15, the J call TRBJ2-7; maybe TRBD1 (6 bases). This CDR3 is built from 16 residues. CDR1 LNHNV and CDR2 YYDKDF come from the germline V gene (reference sequence). Trimming stripped 1 base from V and 2 bases from J, with 15 bases between. As DNA, the CDR3 is TGTGCCACCAGCAGAGCGCTGCCCGGGACAACCTACGAGCAGTACTTC. Protein product: CATSRALPGTTYEQYF. Based on the CDR3 plus reference TRBV15 and TRBJ2-7, the full variable domain is DAMVIQNPRYQVTQFGKPVTLSCSQTLNHNVMYWYQQKSSQAPKLLFHYYDKDFNNEADTPDNFQSRRPNTSFCFLDIRSPGLGDTAMYLCATSRALPGTTYEQYFGPGTRLTVT.

V and J are TRBV9 and TRBJ2-3, with TRBD2 as a possible D gene (6 bases). This CDR3 comprises 14 residues. V gave up 1 base and J gave up 0 bases, with 6 bases separating them. The germline V gene encodes CDR1 SGDLS and CDR2 YYNGEE. The CDR3 here is CASSVSGSTDTQYF. The CDR3 DNA follows: TGTGCCAGCAGCGTAAGCGGGAGCACAGATACGCAGTATTTT.

A single count supports this clone. This chain connects TRBV18 to TRBJ2-3; 11 bases align to TRBD1. Trimming at V came to 10 bases and at J to 2 bases, leaving 8 bases not matched to a gene. The germline gives CDR1 KGHSH, CDR2 LQKENI. The CDR3 is 15 residues long. In DNA, the CDR3 is TGTGCCACCTCGAGGGACAGGGGGTCCACAGATACGCAGTATTTT. Translated, it gives CATSRDRGSTDTQYF.

This clone was recorded only once. The V gene is TRBV19, the J gene TRBJ1-2; 7 nucleotides match TRBD1. The CDR3 length is 17 residues. Germline-derived CDR1 and CDR2 are LNHDA and SQIVND (reference sequence). V shed 3 bases, J shed 3 bases, and the junction held 13 bases outside the gene matches. CDR3 nucleotide sequence: TGTGCCAGTAGTATCCGCTACAACAGGGGAGGGGACTATGGCTACACCTTC. Its translation: CASSIRYNRGGDYGYTF.

The rearrangement uses TRBV27 and TRBJ2-7; D ambiguous. Trimming stripped 1 base from V and 2 bases from J, with 6 bases between. CDR1 is MNHEY and CDR2 is SMNVEV in the germline V gene (reference sequence). This CDR3 has 13 amino acids. This CDR3 reads CASSLLSPYEQYF. The CDR3 bases are TGTGCCAGCAGTTTATTGTCGCCCTACGAGCAGTACTTC.

The rearrangement joins TRBV11-1 to TRBJ2-5, with TRBD1 matching 10 bases. CDR1 and CDR2 (germline): SGHAT, FQDESV (reference sequence). V was clipped by 3 bases and J by 5 bases; unmatched bases: 3. CDR3 length: 14 residues. The CDR3 DNA follows: TGTGCCAGCAGCTTGACAGGGGGCAAGGAGACCCAGTACTTC. Its translation is CASSLTGGKETQYF.

Of note for this clone: Within the sample, other DNA sequences also encode this same CDR3. V is TRBV11-3 and J is TRBJ1-1; D is ambiguous. V was pared by 1 base and J by 1 base, with 4 bases between. Germline CDR1 is SGHNT and CDR2 is YENEEA. This CDR3 region has 13 residues. The CDR3 DNA is TGTGCCAGCAGCTTAGCGGGGAACACTGAAGCTTTCTTT. This translates into CASSLAGNTEAFF.

The chain employs TRBV29-1 and TRBJ2-3; tentative D call: TRBD2 (7 bases). The germline V gene encodes CDR1 SQVTM and CDR2 ANQGSEA. Trimming cost V 7 bases and J 2 bases, with 13 bases left between them. CDR3 length: 13 amino acids. The CDR3 reads CSGGGRITDTQYF. The DNA for the CDR3 is TGCAGCGGGGGGGGGCGGATCACAGATACGCAGTATTTT.

The J gene is TRBJ2-1, the V gene TRBV18, with TRBD2 matching over 12 bases. The CDR3 totals 16 residues. V was pared by 2 bases and J by 8 bases, with 7 bases of the junction left unmatched. The V gene's germline CDR1 is KGHSH and CDR2 LQKENI. The CDR3: CASSPASGRAGYEQFF. DNA for the CDR3: TGTGCCAGCTCACCAGCTAGCGGGAGGGCCGGCTATGAGCAGTTCTTC. Full variable domain (rest looked up from reference TRBV18 and TRBJ2-1): NAGVMQNPRHLVRRRGQEARLRCSPMKGHSHVYWYRQLPEEGLKFMVYLQKENIIDESGMPKERFSAEFPKEGPSILRIQQVVRGDSAAYFCASSPASGRAGYEQFFGPGTRLTVL.

V is TRBV7-3 and J is TRBJ2-2, with 7 positions matching TRBD2. Germline-derived CDR1 and CDR2 are SGHTA and FQGTGA. With V trimmed by 5 bases and J by 4 bases, 7 bases remained unmatched. The CDR3 consists of 15 residues. CDR3 sequence: CASSPRLASTGELFF. In DNA form, the CDR3 reads TGTGCCAGCAGCCCTAGACTAGCCTCCACCGGGGAGCTGTTTTTT.

J is TRBJ2-2 and V is TRBV7-2; D remains unclear. Trimming cost V 5 bases and J 2 bases, with 15 bases left between them. In germline, CDR1 is SGHTA, CDR2 FQGNSA. CDR3 size: 16 residues. This CDR3 is CASSRLITENTGELFF. The CDR3 region has the DNA TGTGCCAGCAGCCGACTGATTACAGAAAACACCGGGGAGCTGTTTTTT.

The chain uses TRBV9 and TRBJ1-1, with D unclear. Germline CDR1 SGDLS, CDR2 YYNGEE. The CDR3 is made up of 15 amino acids. V shed 0 bases and J shed 2 bases, with 11 bases lying between them. The CDR3 reads CASSVGSGGNTEAFF. CDR3 nucleotide sequence: TGTGCCAGCAGCGTAGGTTCAGGAGGAAACACTGAAGCTTTCTTT.

V is TRBV25-1 and J is TRBJ1-1; 7 nucleotides align to TRBD1. The CDR3 runs 11 residues. The V gene end was trimmed by 4 bases and the J gene end by 8 bases; junction bases not matched to a gene: 1. Germline V CDR1 and CDR2: MGHDK, SYGVNS. CDR3: CASSGDSEAFF. CDR3 nucleotides: TGTGCCAGCAGTGGGGACAGCGAAGCTTTCTTT. Together with reference TRBV25-1 and TRBJ1-1, the CDR3 gives the full variable domain: EADIYQTPRYLVIGTGKKITLECSQTMGHDKMYWYQQDPGMELHLIHYSYGVNSTEKGDLSSESTVSRIRTEHFPLTLESARPSHTSQYLCASSGDSEAFFGQGTRLTVV.

The rearrangement joins TRBV14 to TRBJ2-1, with D uncertain. CDR1 and CDR2 from the germline V gene are SGHDN and FVKESK. The CDR3 has 14 residues. The V gene lost 0 bases and the J gene lost 1 base, with 4 bases spanning the gap. This CDR3 reads CASSQDLSYNEQFF. The CDR3 bases are TGTGCCAGCAGCCAAGACTTATCCTACAATGAGCAGTTCTTC.

This chain links TRBV7-3 with TRBJ2-7, with 8 bases that match TRBD1. The CDR3 covers 13 residues. Trimming at V came to 5 bases and at J to 6 bases, leaving 6 bases not matched to a gene. Germline loops: CDR1 SGHTA, CDR2 FQGTGA. CDR3 loop: CASSRTGQGEQYF. Here the CDR3 DNA reads TGTGCCAGCAGCAGGACAGGGCAAGGCGAGCAGTACTTC.

The genes are TRBV7-8 and TRBJ1-4; TRBD1 aligns across 11 bases. Germline V gene sequence: CDR1 SGHVS, CDR2 FQNEAQ. This CDR3 spans 13 amino acids. V shed 6 bases, J shed 6 bases, and the junction held 0 bases outside the gene matches. CDR3 amino acids: CASRGQGDEKLFF. CDR3 sequence (DNA): TGTGCCAGCAGGGGACAGGGGGATGAAAAACTGTTTTTT.

The rearrangement joins TRBV11-2 to TRBJ1-1; maybe TRBD1 (6 bases). Germline assignment: CDR1 SGHAT and CDR2 FQNNGV. This CDR3 has 15 amino acids. V gave up 6 bases and J gave up 5 bases, with 19 bases separating them. The DNA for the CDR3 is TGTGCCAGCAGGGATAGGGGGGGCACGGGGACTGAAGCTTTCTTT. This codes for CASRDRGGTGTEAFF.